Sequencing of this T cell receptor beta chain was carried out in a study of blood T cell repertoires in COVID-19. Overall study: There were acute and convalescent COVID-19 samples, and they came from the United States, Italy and Spain. Sources were T cells, B-cell-depleted T cells, or PBMCs; the material itself was cDNA or gDNA.

Measured with immunoSEQ multiplex PCR; TCRdb has only the in-frame clones, and not every one. The repertoire consists of around 310,000 clones, with about 93% occurring once and the leading ten covering nearly 7%. The CDR3 loop spans 17 amino acids. Trimming took 6 bases from V and 8 from J; bases not matched to a gene: 13. CDR1 is KGHSH and CDR2 is LQKENI in the germline V gene. Enrolment of Seattle patients took place during active infection, and they were followed longitudinally. This clonotype was sampled from a woman in her thirties with COVID-19, enrolled during active disease. Input material: peripheral blood. The chain is built from TRBV18 and TRBJ2-3, with 14 bases that match TRBD2. The CDR3 loop reads CASSGRGTSGRSVTQYF. DNA for the CDR3: TGTGCCAGCTCGGGGCGAGGGACTAGCGGGAGATCGGTTACGCAGTATTTT.